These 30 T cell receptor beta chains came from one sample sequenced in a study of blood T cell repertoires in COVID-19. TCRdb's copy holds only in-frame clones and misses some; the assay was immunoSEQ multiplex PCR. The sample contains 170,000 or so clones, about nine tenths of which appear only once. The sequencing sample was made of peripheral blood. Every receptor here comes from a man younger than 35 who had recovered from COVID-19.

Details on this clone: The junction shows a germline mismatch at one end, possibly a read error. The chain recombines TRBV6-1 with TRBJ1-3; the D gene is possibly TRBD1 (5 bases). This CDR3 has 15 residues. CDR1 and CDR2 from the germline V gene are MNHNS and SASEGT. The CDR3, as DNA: TGTGCCAGCAGGGAAGGGGAGCTTTCTGGAAACACCATATATTTT. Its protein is CASREGELSGNTIYF.

The CDR3 DNA reads as TGTGCCAGCAGCTTGCTTGGCGGGAGGGTCTACAATGAGCAGTTCTTC. Translated: CASSLLGGRVYNEQFF. The chain combines TRBV5-8 with TRBJ2-1; TRBD2 matches at 9 bases. V was pared by 1 base and J by 3 bases, with 5 bases of the junction left unmatched. This CDR3 is built from 16 residues. Germline lookup yields CDR1 SGHTS and CDR2 YDEGEE. The variable domain in full, completed from reference TRBV5-8 and TRBJ2-1, reads EAGVTQSPTHLIKTRGQQATLRCSPISGHTSVYWYQQALGLGLQFLLWYDEGEERNRGNFPPRFSGRQFPNYSSELNVNALELEDSALYLCASSLLGGRVYNEQFFGPGTRLTVL.

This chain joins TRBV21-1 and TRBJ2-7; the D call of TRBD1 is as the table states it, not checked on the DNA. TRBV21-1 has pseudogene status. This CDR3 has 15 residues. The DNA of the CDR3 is TGTGCCAGCAGCCTTTTACCGGGACACAGCTACGAGCAGTACTTC. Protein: CASSLLPGHSYEQYF.

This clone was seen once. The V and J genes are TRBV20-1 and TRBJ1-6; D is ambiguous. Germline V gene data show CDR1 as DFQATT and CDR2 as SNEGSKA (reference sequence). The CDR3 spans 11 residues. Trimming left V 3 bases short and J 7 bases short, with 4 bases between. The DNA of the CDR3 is TGCAGTGCTAGCGTGAATTCACCCCTCCACTTT. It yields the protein CSASVNSPLHF.

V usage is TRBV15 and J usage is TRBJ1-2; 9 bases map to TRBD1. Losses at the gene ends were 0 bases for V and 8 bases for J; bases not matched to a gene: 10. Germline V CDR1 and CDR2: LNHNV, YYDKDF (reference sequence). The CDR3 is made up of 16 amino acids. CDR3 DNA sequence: TGTGCCACCAGCAGAGATCGTGACAGGGGGGAAGAGGGCTACACCTTC. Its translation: CATSRDRDRGEEGYTF.

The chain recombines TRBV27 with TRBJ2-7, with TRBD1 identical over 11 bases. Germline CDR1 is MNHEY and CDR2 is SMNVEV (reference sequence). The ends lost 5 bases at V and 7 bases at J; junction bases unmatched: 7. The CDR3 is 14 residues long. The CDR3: CASSPGTGGREQYF. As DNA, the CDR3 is TGTGCCAGCAGTCCCGGGACAGGGGGTCGGGAGCAGTACTTC.

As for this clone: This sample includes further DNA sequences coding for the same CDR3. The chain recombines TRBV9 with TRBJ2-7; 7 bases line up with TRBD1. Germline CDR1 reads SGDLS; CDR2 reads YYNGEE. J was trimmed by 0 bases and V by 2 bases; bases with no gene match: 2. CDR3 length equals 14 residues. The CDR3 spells CASSVTGSSYEQYF. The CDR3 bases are TGTGCCAGCAGCGTGACAGGGAGCTCCTACGAGCAGTACTTC.

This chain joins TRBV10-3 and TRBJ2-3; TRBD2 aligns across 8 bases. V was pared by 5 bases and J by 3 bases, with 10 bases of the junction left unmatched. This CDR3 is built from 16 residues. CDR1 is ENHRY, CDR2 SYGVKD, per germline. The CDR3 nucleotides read TGTGCCATCAGTTACGGGGGGGTCTCGGGGACAGATACGCAGTATTTT. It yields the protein CAISYGGVSGTDTQYF.

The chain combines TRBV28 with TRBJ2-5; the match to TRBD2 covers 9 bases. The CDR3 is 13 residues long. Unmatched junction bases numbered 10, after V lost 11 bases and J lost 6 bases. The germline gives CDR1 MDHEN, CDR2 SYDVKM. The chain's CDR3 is CASRASGEKTQYF. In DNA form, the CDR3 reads TGTGCCTCCCGGGCTAGCGGGGAGAAGACCCAGTACTTC.

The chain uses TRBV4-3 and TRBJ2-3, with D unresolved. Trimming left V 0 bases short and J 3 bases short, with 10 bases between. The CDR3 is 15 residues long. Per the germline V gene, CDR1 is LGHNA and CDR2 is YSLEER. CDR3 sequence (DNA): TGCGCCAGCAGCCAAGACGATGTTAGAACAGATACGCAGTATTTT. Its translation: CASSQDDVRTDTQYF.

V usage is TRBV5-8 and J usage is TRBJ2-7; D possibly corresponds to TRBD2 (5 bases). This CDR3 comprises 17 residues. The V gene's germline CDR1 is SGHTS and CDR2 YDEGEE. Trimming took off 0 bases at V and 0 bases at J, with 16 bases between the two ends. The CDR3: CASSLALTGRPSYEQYF. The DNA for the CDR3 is TGTGCCAGCAGCTTGGCTCTGACGGGGAGACCCTCCTACGAGCAGTACTTC.

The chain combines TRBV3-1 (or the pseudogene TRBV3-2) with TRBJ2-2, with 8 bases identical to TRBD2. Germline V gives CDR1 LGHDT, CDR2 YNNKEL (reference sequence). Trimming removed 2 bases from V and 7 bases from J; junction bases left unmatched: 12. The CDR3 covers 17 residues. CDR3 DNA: TGTGCCAGCAGCCAAACCAGCGGGAGCCCCCCCCTCGGGGAGCTGTTTTTT. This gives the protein CASSQTSGSPPLGELFF.

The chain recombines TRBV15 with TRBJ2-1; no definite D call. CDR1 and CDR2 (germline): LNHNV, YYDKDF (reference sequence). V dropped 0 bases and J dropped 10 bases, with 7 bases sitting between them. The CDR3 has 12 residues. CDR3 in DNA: TGTGCCACCAGCAGAGACGAGACAGAGCAGTTCTTC. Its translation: CATSRDETEQFF.

Here the CDR3 reads CAISELGLAGVYNEQFF. CDR3 nucleotide sequence: TGTGCCATCAGTGAGTTAGGACTTGCGGGGGTCTACAATGAGCAGTTCTTC. The chain recombines TRBV10-3 with TRBJ2-1, with TRBD2 matching over 7 bases. Trimming took 1 base from V and 3 from J; bases not matched to a gene: 9. CDR1 is ENHRY and CDR2 is SYGVKD in the germline V gene. The CDR3 totals 17 residues.

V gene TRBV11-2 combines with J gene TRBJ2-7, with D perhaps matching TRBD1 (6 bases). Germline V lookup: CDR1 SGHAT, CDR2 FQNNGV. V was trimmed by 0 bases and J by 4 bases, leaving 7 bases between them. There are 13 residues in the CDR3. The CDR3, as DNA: TGTGCCAGCAGCTTAGAGAGGGGGTACGAGCAGTACTTC. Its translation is CASSLERGYEQYF.

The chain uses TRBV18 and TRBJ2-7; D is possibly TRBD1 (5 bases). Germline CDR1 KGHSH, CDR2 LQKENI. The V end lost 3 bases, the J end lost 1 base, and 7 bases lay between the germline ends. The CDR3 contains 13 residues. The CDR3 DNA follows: TGTGCCAGCTCACCGGACAAGTCCTACGAGCAGTACTTC. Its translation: CASSPDKSYEQYF.

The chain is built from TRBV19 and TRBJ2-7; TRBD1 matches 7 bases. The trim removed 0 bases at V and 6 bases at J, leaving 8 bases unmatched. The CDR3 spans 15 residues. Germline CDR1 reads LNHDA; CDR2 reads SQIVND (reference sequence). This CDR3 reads CASSIEKISGGEQYF. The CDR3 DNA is TGTGCCAGTAGTATAGAGAAGATCTCAGGGGGCGAGCAGTACTTC. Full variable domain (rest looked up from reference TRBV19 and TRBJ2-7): DGGITQSPKYLFRKEGQNVTLSCEQNLNHDAMYWYRQDPGQGLRLIYYSQIVNDFQKGDIAEGYSVSREKKESFPLTVTSAQKNPTAFYLCASSIEKISGGEQYFGPGTRLTVT.

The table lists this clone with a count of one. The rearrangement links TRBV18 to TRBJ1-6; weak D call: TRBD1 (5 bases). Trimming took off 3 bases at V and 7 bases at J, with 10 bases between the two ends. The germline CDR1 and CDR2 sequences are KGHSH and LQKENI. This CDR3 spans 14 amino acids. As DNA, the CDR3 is TGTGCCAGCTCACCTTCAGGGAGGAATTCACCCCTCCACTTT. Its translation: CASSPSGRNSPLHF.

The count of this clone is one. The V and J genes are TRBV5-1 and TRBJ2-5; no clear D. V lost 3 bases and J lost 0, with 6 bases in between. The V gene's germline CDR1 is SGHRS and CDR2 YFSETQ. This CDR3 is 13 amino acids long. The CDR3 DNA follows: TGCGCCAGCAGCTCTACGTACCAAGAGACCCAGTACTTC. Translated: CASSSTYQETQYF.

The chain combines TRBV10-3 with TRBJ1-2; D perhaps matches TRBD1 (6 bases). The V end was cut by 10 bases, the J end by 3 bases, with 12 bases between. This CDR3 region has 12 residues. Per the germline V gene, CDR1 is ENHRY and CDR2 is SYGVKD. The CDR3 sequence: CATRTDHYGYTF. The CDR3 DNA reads TGTGCCACCAGGACAGACCACTATGGCTACACCTTC.

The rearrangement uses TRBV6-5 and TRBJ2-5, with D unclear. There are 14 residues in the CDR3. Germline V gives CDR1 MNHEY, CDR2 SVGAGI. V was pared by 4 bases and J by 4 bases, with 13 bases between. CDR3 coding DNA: TGTGCCAGCAGTTCAAACCGAGCGCGAGAGACCCAGTACTTC. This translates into CASSSNRARETQYF.

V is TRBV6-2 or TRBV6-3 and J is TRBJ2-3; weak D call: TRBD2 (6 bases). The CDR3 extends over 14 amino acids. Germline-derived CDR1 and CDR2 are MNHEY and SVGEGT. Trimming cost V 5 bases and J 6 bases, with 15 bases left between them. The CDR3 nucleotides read TGTGCCAGCAGTCTGGAGGGCGGTGGGGATACGCAGTATTTT. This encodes CASSLEGGGDTQYF.

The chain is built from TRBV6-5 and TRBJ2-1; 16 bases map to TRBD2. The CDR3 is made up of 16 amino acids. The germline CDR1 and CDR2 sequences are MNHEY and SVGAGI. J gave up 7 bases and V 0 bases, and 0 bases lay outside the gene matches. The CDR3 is CASSYSGLAGGNEQFF. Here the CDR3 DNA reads TGTGCCAGCAGTTACTCGGGACTAGCGGGAGGGAATGAGCAGTTCTTC.

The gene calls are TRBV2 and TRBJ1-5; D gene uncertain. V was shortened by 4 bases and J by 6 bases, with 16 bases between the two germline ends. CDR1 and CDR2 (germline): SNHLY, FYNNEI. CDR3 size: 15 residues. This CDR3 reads CASSVSGQAGQPQHF. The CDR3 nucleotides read TGTGCCAGCAGTGTGAGCGGGCAGGCGGGTCAGCCCCAGCATTTT.

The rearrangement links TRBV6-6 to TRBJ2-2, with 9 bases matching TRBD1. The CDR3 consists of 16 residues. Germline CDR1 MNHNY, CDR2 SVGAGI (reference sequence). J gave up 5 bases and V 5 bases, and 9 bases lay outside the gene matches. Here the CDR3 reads CASSPLLTGGTGELFF. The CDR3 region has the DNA TGTGCCAGCAGTCCCCTTTTGACAGGGGGAACCGGGGAGCTGTTTTTT.

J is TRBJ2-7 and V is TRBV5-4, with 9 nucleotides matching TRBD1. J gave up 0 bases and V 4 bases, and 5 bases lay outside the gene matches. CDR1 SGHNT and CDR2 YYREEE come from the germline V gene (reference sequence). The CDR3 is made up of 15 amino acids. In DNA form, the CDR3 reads TGTGCCAGCAGCCCTTGGGACAGGGCCTCCTACGAGCAGTACTTC. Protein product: CASSPWDRASYEQYF.

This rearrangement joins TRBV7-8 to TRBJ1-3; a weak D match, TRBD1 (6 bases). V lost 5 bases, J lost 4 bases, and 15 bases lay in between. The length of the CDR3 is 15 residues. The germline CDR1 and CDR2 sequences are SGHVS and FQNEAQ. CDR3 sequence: CASSPDEQGGNTIYF. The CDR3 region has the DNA TGTGCCAGCAGCCCAGATGAGCAGGGGGGAAACACCATATATTTT.

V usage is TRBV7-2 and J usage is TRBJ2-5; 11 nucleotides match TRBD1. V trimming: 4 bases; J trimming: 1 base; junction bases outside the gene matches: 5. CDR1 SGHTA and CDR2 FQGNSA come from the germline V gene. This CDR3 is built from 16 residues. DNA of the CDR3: TGTGCCAGCAGCTCCCGAGGGACAGGGGGCCAAGAGACCCAGTACTTC. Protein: CASSSRGTGGQETQYF.

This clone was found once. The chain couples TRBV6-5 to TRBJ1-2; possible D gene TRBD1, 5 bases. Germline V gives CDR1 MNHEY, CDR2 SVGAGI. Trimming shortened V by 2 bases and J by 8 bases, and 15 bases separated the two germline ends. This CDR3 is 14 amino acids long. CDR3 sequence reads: CASSYEARRGGYTF. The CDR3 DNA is TGTGCCAGCAGTTACGAGGCCAGGAGGGGAGGCTACACCTTC.

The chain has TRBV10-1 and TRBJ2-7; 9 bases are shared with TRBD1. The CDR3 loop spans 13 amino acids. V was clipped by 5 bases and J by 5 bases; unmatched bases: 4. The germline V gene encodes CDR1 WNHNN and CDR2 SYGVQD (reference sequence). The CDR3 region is CASSPDRGNEQYF. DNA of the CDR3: TGCGCCAGCAGTCCTGACAGGGGGAACGAGCAGTACTTC.